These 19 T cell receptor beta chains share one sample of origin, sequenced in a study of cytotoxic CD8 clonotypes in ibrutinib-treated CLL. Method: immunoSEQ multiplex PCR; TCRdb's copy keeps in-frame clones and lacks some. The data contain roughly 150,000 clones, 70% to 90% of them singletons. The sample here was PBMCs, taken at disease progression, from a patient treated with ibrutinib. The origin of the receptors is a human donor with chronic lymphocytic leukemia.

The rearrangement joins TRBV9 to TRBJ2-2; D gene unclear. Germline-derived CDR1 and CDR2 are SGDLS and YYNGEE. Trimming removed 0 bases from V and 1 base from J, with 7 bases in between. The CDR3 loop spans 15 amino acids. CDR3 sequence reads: CASSVGDKNTGELFF. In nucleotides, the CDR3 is TGTGCCAGCAGCGTAGGAGACAAGAACACCGGGGAGCTGTTTTTT.

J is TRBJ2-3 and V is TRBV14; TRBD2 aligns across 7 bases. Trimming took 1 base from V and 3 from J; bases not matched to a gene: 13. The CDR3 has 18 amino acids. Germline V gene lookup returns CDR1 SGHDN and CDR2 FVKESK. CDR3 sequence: CASSQGQYRDYNTDTQYF. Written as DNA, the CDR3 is TGTGCCAGCAGCCAAGGTCAATACCGGGACTACAATACAGATACGCAGTATTTT.

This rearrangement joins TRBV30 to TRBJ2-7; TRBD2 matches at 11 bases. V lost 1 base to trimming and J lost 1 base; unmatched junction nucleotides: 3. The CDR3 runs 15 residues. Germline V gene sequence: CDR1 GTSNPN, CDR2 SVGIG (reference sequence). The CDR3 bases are TGTGCCTGGAGTGCCGGGACTAGCGGTTCCTACGAGCAGTACTTC. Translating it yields CAWSAGTSGSYEQYF.

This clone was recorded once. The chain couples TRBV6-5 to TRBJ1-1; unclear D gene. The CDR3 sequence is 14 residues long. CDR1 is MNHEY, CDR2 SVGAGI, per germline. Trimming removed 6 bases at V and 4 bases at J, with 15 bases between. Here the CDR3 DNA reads TGTGCCAGCAGCCTCCGGGAGGGAGGCACTGAAGCTTTCTTT. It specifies CASSLREGGTEAFF.

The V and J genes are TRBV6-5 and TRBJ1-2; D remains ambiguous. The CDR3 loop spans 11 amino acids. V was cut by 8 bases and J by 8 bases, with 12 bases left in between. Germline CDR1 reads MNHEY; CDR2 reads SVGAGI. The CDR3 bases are TGTGCCAGCGGGTATAGGGCCGGCTACACCTTC. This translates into CASGYRAGYTF.

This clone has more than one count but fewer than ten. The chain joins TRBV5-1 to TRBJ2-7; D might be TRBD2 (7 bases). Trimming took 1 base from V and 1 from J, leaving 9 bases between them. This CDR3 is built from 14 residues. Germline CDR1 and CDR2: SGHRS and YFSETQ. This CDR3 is CASSLRGASYEQYF. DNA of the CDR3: TGCGCCAGCAGCTTGCGGGGGGCATCCTACGAGCAGTACTTC.

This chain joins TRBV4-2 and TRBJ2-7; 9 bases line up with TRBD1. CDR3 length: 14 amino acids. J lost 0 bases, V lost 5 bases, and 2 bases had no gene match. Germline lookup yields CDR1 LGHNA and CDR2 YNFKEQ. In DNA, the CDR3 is TGTGCCAGCAGCGGGACAGGGAGCTCCTACGAGCAGTACTTC. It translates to CASSGTGSSYEQYF.

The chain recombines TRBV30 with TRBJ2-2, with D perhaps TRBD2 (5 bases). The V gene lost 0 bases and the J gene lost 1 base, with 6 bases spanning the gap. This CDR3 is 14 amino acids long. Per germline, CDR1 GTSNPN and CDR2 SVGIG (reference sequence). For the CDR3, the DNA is TGTGCCTGGAGTGTACGGGGGAACACCGGGGAGCTGTTTTTT. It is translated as CAWSVRGNTGELFF.

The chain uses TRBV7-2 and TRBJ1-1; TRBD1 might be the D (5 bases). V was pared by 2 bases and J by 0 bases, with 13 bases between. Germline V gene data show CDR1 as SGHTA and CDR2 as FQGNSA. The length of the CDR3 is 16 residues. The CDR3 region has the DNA TGTGCCAGCAGCTTAAATTCGGCAGGGATGAACACTGAAGCTTTCTTT. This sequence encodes CASSLNSAGMNTEAFF.

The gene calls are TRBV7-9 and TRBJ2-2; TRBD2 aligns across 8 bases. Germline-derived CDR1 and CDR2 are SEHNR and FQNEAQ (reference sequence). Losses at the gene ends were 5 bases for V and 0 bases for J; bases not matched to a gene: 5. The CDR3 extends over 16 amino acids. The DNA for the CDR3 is TGTGCCAGCAGCCCTCGACTAGCGCCGAACACCGGGGAGCTGTTTTTT. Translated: CASSPRLAPNTGELFF. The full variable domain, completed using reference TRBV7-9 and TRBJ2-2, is DTGVSQNPRHKITKRGQNVTFRCDPISEHNRLYWYRQTLGQGPEFLTYFQNEAQLEKSRLLSDRFSAERPKGSFSTLEIQRTEQGDSAMYLCASSPRLAPNTGELFFGEGSRLTVL.

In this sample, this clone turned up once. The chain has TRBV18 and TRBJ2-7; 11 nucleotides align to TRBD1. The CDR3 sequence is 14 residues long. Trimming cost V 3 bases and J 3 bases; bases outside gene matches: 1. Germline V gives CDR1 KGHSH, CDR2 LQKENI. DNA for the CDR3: TGTGCCAGCTCACCCGGGACAGGGGGCTACGAGCAGTACTTC. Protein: CASSPGTGGYEQYF.

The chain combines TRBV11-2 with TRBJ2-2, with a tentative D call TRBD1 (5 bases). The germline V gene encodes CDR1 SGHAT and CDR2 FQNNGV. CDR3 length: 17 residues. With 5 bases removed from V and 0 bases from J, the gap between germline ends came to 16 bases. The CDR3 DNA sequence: TGTGCCAGCAGCCCGAGAAGGGGTGGGACGAACACCGGGGAGCTGTTTTTT. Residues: CASSPRRGGTNTGELFF.

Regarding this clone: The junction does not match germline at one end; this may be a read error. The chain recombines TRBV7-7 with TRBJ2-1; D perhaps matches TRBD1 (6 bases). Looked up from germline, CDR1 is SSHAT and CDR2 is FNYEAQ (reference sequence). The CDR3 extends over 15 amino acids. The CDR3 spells CASSQQQGSYNEQFF. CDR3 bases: TGTGCTAGCAGCCAACAGCAGGGGTCCTACAATGAGCAGTTCTTC.

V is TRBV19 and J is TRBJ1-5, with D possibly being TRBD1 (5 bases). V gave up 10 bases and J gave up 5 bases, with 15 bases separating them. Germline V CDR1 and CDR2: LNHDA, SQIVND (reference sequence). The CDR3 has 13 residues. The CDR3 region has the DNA TGTGCCACTGCAGGGATCGGGCATCAGCCCCAGCATTTT. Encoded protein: CATAGIGHQPQHF.

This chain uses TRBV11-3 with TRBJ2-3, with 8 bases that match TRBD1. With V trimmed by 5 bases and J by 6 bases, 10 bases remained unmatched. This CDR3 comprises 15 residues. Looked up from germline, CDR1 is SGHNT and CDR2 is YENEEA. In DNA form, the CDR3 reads TGTGCCAGCAGCCCACGGACAGGGTTCGCCGATACGCAGTATTTT. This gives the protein CASSPRTGFADTQYF.

DNA of the CDR3: TGTGCCAGCAGTTTAGTGCGATACGAGCAGTACTTC. This encodes CASSLVRYEQYF. V and J are TRBV28 and TRBJ2-7; D is ambiguous. The germline gives CDR1 MDHEN, CDR2 SYDVKM. The CDR3 is 12 residues long. V lost 2 bases, J lost 4 bases, and 6 bases lay in between.

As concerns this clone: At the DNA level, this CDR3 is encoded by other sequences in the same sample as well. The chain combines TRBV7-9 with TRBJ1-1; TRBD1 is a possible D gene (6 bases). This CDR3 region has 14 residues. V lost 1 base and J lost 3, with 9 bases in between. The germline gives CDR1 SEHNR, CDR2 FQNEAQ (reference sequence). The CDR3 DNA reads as TGTGCCAGCAGCTTAGGACAGGCGGACACTGAAGCTTTCTTT. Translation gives CASSLGQADTEAFF.

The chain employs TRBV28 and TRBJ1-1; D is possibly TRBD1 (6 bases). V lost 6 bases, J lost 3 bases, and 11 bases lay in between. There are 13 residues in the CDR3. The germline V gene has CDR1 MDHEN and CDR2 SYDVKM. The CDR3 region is CASSPQGYTEAFF. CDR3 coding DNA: TGTGCCAGCAGCCCACAGGGTTACACTGAAGCTTTCTTT.

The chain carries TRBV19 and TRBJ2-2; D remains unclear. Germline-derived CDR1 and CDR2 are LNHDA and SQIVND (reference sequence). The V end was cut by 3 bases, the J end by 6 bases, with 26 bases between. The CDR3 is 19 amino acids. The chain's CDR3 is CASSIRKNTNIELAGELFF. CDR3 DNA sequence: TGTGCCAGTAGTATCCGAAAGAACACGAACATAGAATTGGCCGGGGAGCTGTTTTTT.